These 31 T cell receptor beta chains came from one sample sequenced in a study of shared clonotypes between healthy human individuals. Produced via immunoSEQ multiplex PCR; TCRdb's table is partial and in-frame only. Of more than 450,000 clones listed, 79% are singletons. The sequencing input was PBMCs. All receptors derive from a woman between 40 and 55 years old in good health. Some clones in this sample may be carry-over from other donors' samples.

The CDR3, as DNA: TGTGCCAGCAGCTTAGTTTACGGGGGATATCCGTATTTT. Protein product: CASSLVYGGYPYF. V gene TRBV7-8 combines with J gene TRBJ2-3; D possibly corresponds to TRBD2 (6 bases). Deletions cut 1 base from V and 14 bases from J, with 16 bases between. CDR1 and CDR2 from the germline V gene are SGHVS and FQNEAQ. The CDR3 covers 13 residues.

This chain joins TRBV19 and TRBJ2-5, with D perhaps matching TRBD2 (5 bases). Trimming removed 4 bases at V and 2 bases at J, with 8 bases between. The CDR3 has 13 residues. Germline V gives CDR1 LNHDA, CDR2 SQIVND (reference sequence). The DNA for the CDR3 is TGTGCCAGTAGTAGCGGGTTACAAGAGACCCAGTACTTC. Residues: CASSSGLQETQYF.

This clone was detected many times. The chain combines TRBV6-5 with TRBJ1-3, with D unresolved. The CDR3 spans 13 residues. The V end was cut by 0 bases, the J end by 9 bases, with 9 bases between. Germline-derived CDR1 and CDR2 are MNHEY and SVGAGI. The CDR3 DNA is TGTGCCAGCAGTTACTCCCTTGCGGGCACCATATATTTT. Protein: CASSYSLAGTIYF.

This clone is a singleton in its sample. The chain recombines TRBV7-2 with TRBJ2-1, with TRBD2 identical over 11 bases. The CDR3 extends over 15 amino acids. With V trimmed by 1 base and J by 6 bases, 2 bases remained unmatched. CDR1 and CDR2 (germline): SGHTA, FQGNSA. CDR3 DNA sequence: TGTGCCAGCAGCTTAGATCTAGCGGGAGGCAATGAGCAGTTCTTC. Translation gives CASSLDLAGGNEQFF.

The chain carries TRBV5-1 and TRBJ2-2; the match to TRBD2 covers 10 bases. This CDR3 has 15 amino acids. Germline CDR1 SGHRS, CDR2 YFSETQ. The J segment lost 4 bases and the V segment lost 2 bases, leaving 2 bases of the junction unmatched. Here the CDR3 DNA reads TGCGCCAGCAGCTTCCCTAGCGGGAGCACCGGGGAGCTGTTTTTT. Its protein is CASSFPSGSTGELFF.

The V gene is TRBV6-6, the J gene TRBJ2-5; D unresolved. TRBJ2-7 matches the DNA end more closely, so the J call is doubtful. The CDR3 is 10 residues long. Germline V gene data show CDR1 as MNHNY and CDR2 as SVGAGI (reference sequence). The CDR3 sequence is CASKSHEQYF. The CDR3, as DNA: TGTGCCAGCAAGTCACACGAGCAGTACTTC.

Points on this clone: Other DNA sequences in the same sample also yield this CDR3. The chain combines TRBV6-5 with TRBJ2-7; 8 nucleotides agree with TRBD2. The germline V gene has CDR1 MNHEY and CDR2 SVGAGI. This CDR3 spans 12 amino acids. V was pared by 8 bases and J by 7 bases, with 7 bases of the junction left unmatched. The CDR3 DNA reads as TGTGCCAGCGAGCGGGAGCCGGGTGAGCAGTACTTC. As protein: CASEREPGEQYF.

CDR3 sequence: CASSQDLYGELFF. In DNA, the CDR3 is TGTGCCAGCAGCCAAGACTTATACGGGGAGCTGTTTTTT. The chain uses TRBV7-2 and TRBJ2-2; D is ambiguous. Trimming cost V 5 bases and J 7 bases, with 11 bases left between them. CDR1 SGHTA and CDR2 FQGNSA come from the germline V gene. The CDR3 contains 13 residues.

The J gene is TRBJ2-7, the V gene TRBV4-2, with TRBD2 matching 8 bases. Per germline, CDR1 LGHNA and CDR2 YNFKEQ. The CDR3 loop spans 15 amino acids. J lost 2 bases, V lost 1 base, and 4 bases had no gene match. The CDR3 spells CASSQVTSGTYEQYF. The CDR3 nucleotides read TGTGCCAGCAGCCAAGTTACTAGCGGAACCTACGAGCAGTACTTC.

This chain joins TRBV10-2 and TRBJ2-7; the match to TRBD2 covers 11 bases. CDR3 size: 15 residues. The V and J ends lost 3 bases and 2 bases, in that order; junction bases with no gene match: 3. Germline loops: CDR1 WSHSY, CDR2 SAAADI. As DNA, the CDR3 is TGCGCCAGCAGTGAAAAGACTAGCGGGACCTACGAGCAGTACTTC. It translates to CASSEKTSGTYEQYF.

The CDR3 reads CAIRDRGDHQPQHF. The CDR3 DNA follows: TGTGCCATCAGAGACAGGGGGGACCATCAGCCCCAGCATTTT. This sequence joins TRBV10-3 and TRBJ1-5, with TRBD1 matching 9 bases. CDR1 is ENHRY and CDR2 is SYGVKD in the germline V gene. The CDR3 length is 14 residues. J was trimmed by 5 bases and V by 6 bases; bases with no gene match: 5.

The CDR3 loop is CASSLDLGLATGGQYF. The CDR3 bases are TGTGCCAGCAGCTTAGATCTCGGGCTAGCGACTGGGGGGCAGTACTTC. V is TRBV11-2 and J is TRBJ2-7; maybe TRBD2 (6 bases). The germline V gene has CDR1 SGHAT and CDR2 FQNNGV. This CDR3 region has 16 residues. With 0 bases removed from V and 9 bases from J, the gap between germline ends came to 21 bases.

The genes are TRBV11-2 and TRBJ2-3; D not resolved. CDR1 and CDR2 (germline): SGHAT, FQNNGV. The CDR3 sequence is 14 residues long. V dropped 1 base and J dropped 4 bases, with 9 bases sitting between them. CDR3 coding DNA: TGTGCCAGCAGCTTAGGACAAACGGCAGATACGCAGTATTTT. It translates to CASSLGQTADTQYF.

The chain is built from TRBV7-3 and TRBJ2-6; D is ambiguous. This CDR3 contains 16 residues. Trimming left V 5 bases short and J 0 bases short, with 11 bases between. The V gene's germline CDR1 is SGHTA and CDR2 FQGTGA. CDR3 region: CASSPGPNSGANVLTF. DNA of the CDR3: TGTGCCAGCAGCCCAGGACCGAACTCTGGGGCCAACGTCCTGACTTTC.

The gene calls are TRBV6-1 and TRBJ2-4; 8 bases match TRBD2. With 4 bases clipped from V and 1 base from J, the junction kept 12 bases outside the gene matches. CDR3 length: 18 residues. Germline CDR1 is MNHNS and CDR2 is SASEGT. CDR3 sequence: CASSAYPPGGAAKNIQYF. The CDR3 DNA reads TGTGCCAGCAGTGCCTACCCCCCGGGGGGGGCGGCCAAAAACATTCAGTACTTC.

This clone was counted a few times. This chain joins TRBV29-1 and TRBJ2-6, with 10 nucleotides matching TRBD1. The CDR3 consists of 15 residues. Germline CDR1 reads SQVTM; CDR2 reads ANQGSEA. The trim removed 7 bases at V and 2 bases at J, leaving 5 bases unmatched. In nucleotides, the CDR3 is TGCAGCGCGGAGACAGGGGGCACTGGGGCCAACGTCCTGACTTTC. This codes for CSAETGGTGANVLTF.

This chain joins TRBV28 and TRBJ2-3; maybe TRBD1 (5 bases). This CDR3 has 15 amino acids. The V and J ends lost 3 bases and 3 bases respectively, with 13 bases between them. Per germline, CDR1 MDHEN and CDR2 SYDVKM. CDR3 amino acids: CASSLQGAATDTQYF. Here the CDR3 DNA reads TGTGCCAGCAGTTTGCAGGGCGCCGCAACAGATACGCAGTATTTT. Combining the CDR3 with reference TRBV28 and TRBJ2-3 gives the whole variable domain DVKVTQSSRYLVKRTGEKVFLECVQDMDHENMFWYRQDPGLGLRLIYFSYDVKMKEKGDIPEGYSVSREKKERFSLILESASTNQTSMYLCASSLQGAATDTQYFGPGTRLTVL.

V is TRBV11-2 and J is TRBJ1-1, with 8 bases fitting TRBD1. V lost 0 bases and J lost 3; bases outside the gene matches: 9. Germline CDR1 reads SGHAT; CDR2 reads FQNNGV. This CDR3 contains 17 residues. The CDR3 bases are TGTGCCAGCAGCTTAGAAGGGGGCAGGGGGCCCTACACTGAAGCTTTCTTT. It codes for CASSLEGGRGPYTEAFF.

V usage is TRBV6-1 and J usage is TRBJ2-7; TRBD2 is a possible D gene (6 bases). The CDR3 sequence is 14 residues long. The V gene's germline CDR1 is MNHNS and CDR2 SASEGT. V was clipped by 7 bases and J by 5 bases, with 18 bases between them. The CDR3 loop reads CASTGEAGSHEQYF. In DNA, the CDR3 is TGTGCCAGCACCGGGGAGGCAGGGTCCCACGAGCAGTACTTC.

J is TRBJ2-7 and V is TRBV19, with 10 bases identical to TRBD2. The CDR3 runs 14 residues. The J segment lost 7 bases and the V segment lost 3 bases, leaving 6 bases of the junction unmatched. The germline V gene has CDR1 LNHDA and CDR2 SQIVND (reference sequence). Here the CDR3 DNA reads TGTGCCAGTAGTATCACACTAGCGGGAAGGGAGCAGTACTTC. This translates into CASSITLAGREQYF.

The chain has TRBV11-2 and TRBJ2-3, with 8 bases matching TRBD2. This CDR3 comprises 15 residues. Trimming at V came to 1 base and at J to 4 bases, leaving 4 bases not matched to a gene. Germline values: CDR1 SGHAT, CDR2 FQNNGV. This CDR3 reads CASSLAGGPADTQYF. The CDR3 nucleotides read TGTGCCAGCAGCTTAGCGGGAGGGCCAGCAGATACGCAGTATTTT.

The CDR3 nucleotides read TGCGCCAGCAGCCAAGATTACGCGAATTTGGGGGTTAGCTATGGCTACACCTTC. This codes for CASSQDYANLGVSYGYTF. V is TRBV4-3 and J is TRBJ1-2, with TRBD1 as a possible D gene (5 bases). Germline CDR1 and CDR2: LGHNA and YSLEER. This CDR3 is built from 18 residues. With 0 bases removed from V and 4 bases from J, the gap between germline ends came to 21 bases.

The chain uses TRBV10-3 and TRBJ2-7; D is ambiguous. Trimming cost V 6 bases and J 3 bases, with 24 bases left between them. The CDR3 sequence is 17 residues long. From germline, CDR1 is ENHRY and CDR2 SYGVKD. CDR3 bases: TGTGCCATCAGCTTAGTACCCCCGGGTGGCGAAGGCTACGAGCAGTACTTC. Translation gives CAISLVPPGGEGYEQYF.

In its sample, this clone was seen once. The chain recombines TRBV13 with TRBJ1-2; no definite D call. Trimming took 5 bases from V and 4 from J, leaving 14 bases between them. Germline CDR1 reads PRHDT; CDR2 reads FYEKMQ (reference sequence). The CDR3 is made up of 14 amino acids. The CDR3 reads CASSLDGLTYGYTF. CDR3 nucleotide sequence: TGTGCCAGCAGCCTGGACGGCCTAACCTATGGCTACACCTTC.

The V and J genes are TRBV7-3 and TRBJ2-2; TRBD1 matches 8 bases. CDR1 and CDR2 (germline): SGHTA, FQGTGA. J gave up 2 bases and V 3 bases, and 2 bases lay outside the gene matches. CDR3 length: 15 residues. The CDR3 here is CASSFGQGNTGELFF. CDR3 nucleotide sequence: TGTGCCAGCAGCTTTGGACAGGGTAACACCGGGGAGCTGTTTTTT.

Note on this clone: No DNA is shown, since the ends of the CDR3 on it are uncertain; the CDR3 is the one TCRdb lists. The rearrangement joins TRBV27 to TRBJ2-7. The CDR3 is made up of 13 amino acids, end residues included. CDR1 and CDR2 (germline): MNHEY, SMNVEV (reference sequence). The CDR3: CASSSSGAYEQYF.

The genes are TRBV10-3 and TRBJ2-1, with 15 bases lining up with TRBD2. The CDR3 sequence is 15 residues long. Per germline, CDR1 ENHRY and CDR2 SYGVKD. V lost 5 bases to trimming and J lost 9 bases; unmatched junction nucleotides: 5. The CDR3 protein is CAISRTSGRAGEQFF. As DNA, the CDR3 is TGTGCCATCAGTAGGACTAGCGGGAGGGCCGGTGAGCAGTTCTTC.

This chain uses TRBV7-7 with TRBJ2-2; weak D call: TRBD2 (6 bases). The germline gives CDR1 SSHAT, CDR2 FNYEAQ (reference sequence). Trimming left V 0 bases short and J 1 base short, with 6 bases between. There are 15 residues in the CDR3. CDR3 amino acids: CASSLAGGNTGELFF. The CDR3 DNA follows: TGTGCCAGCAGCTTAGCCGGGGGGAACACCGGGGAGCTGTTTTTT.

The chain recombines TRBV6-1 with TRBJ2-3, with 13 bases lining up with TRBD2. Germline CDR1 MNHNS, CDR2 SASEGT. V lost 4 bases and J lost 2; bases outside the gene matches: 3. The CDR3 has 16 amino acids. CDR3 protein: CASSVTSGRPTDTQYF. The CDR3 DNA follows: TGTGCCAGCAGTGTGACTAGCGGGAGGCCCACAGATACGCAGTATTTT.

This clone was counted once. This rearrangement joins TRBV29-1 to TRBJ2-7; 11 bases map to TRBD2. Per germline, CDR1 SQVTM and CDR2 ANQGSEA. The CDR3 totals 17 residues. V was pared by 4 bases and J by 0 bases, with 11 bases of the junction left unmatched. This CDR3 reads CSVGGRTSGLPSYEQYF. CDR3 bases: TGCAGCGTTGGGGGGCGGACTAGCGGGCTCCCCTCCTACGAGCAGTACTTC.

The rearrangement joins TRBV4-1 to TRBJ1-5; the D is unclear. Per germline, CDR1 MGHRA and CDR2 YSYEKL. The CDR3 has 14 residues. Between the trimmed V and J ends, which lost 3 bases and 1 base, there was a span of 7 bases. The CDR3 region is CASSQGISNQPQHF. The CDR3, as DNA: TGCGCCAGCAGCCAGGGAATCAGCAATCAGCCCCAGCATTTT.